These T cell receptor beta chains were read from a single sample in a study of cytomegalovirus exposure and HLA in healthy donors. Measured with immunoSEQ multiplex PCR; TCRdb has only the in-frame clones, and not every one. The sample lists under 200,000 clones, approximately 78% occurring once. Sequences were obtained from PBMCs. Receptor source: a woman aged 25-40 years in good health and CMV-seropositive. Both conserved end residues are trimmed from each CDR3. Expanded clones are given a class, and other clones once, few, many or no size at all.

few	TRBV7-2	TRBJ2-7	ASSKTRTSGRGSYEQY
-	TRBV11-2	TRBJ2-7	ASSLGRDREQY
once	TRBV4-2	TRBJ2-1	ASSQDPDRGLAGGGNEQF
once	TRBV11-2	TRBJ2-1	ASSLPSGFSSYNEQF
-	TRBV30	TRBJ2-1	AWSVNIHNEQF
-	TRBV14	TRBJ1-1	ASSQDLPPVNTEAF
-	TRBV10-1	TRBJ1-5	ASSESSQGAGSNQPQH
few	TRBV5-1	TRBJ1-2	ASSLGTGLNVGYT
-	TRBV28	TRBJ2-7	ASSLEGGPYEQY
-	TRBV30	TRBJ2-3	AWSVGSGAQY
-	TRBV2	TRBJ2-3	ASSSSQWGLRTQY
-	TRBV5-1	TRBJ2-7	ASSYRDSSYEQY
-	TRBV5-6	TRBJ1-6	ASSLGGGHSPLH
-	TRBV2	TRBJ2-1	ASSESHPTRFEQF
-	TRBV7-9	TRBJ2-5	SSSLGGQGAVTQY
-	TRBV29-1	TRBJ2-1	STDGQKSSGEQF
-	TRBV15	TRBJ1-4	ATSSEDRAEEKLF